One and the same sample provided the 22 T cell receptor beta chains below, sequenced in a study of CD8+ T cells in alopecia areata. RNA was isolated and reverse transcribed to cDNA, the sequencing template. Repertoires were generated with immunoSEQ multiplex PCR, while TCRdb's copy carries only in-frame clones and drops some. The sample includes some 110,000 clones, more than 30% seen only once; the top ten take roughly 3.3%. Source material: CD4+ T cells sorted from blood. The receptors shown here come from a human donor with alopecia areata.

The chain couples TRBV29-1 to TRBJ1-1; the D is unclear. This CDR3 comprises 14 residues. V lost 4 bases and J 0 bases, leaving 12 bases between the germline ends. The germline V gene has CDR1 SQVTM and CDR2 ANQGSEA. CDR3: CSVGSPFMNTEAFF. DNA of the CDR3: TGCAGCGTTGGGTCACCCTTCATGAACACTGAAGCTTTCTTT. The whole variable domain, filled in from reference TRBV29-1 and TRBJ1-1, reads SAVISQKPSRDICQRGTSLTIQCQVDSQVTMMFWYRQQPGQSLTLIATANQGSEATYESGFVIDKFPISRPNLTFSTLTVSNMSPEDSSIYLCSVGSPFMNTEAFFGQGTRLTVV.

The table lists this clone with a few counts. The V call is TRBV28, the J call TRBJ1-1; D unresolved. V lost 8 bases and J lost 1, with 11 bases in between. The CDR3 spans 13 residues. Germline V lookup: CDR1 MDHEN, CDR2 SYDVKM. As DNA, the CDR3 is TGTGCCAGCTGTAAAACAGCGAACACTGAAGCTTTCTTT. It translates to CASCKTANTEAFF. The whole variable domain, filled in from reference TRBV28 and TRBJ1-1, reads DVKVTQSSRYLVKRTGEKVFLECVQDMDHENMFWYRQDPGLGLRLIYFSYDVKMKEKGDIPEGYSVSREKKERFSLILESASTNQTSMYLCASCKTANTEAFFGQGTRLTVV.

V usage is TRBV29-1 and J usage is TRBJ2-7; maybe TRBD2 (6 bases). This CDR3 is 14 amino acids long. V gave up 7 bases and J gave up 1 base, with 17 bases separating them. Germline CDR1 SQVTM, CDR2 ANQGSEA. Written as DNA, the CDR3 is TGCAGCGGCGTGGGGACTGGTGGGTCCTACGAGCAGTACTTC. Translating it yields CSGVGTGGSYEQYF.

The CDR3 DNA sequence: TGCAGCGTTGGGCAGCGGGACCAAGAGACCCAGTACTTC. This gives the protein CSVGQRDQETQYF. The chain employs TRBV29-1 and TRBJ2-5, with a weak D call TRBD2 (6 bases). The germline CDR1 and CDR2 sequences are SQVTM and ANQGSEA. Trimming stripped 4 bases from V and 0 bases from J, with 9 bases between. This CDR3 is 13 amino acids long.

This clone has just a few counts. This chain links TRBV28 with TRBJ1-1; D ambiguous. V lost 7 bases and J 1 base, leaving 10 bases between the germline ends. The CDR3 contains 13 residues. Per the germline V gene, CDR1 is MDHEN and CDR2 is SYDVKM. DNA of the CDR3: TGTGCCAGCACCCTAAGGGCGAACACTGAAGCTTTCTTT. This encodes CASTLRANTEAFF. The entire variable domain, with the rest obtained from reference TRBV28 and TRBJ1-1, is as follows: DVKVTQSSRYLVKRTGEKVFLECVQDMDHENMFWYRQDPGLGLRLIYFSYDVKMKEKGDIPEGYSVSREKKERFSLILESASTNQTSMYLCASTLRANTEAFFGQGTRLTVV.

This rearrangement joins TRBV29-1 to TRBJ2-7; no firm D call. V was trimmed by 4 bases and J by 0 bases, leaving 7 bases between them. In germline, CDR1 is SQVTM, CDR2 ANQGSEA. This CDR3 region has 12 residues. The CDR3 reads CSVGVRSYEQYF. In nucleotides, the CDR3 is TGCAGCGTTGGCGTCCGCTCCTACGAGCAGTACTTC.

The chain carries TRBV29-1 and TRBJ1-1; perhaps TRBD1 as D (5 bases). Germline assignment: CDR1 SQVTM and CDR2 ANQGSEA. Trimming took 1 base from V and 5 from J, leaving 11 bases between them. This CDR3 spans 13 amino acids. DNA for the CDR3: TGCAGCGTTGAAGGCGGGGGGAGGACTGAAGCTTTCTTT. Translating gives CSVEGGGRTEAFF. Full variable domain (remainder filled in from reference TRBV29-1 and TRBJ1-1): SAVISQKPSRDICQRGTSLTIQCQVDSQVTMMFWYRQQPGQSLTLIATANQGSEATYESGFVIDKFPISRPNLTFSTLTVSNMSPEDSSIYLCSVEGGGRTEAFFGQGTRLTVV.

The chain employs TRBV7-3 and TRBJ2-1, with no clear D. This CDR3 region has 14 residues. V lost 5 bases and J 4 bases, leaving 12 bases between the germline ends. CDR1 and CDR2 (germline): SGHTA, FQGTGA. The CDR3 DNA follows: TGTGCCAGCAGCCCCGTTGGAGTGTACAATGAGCAGTTCTTC. This codes for CASSPVGVYNEQFF.

The chain is built from TRBV7-2 and TRBJ2-7; 9 bases fit TRBD1. In germline, CDR1 is SGHTA, CDR2 FQGNSA. V gave up 5 bases and J gave up 6 bases; unmatched junction bases: 5. The CDR3 has 13 amino acids. The CDR3 here is CASSTRQGGEQYF. In DNA form, the CDR3 reads TGTGCCAGCAGCACTCGACAGGGGGGCGAGCAGTACTTC.

This clone occurred a few times. The chain uses TRBV28 and TRBJ1-1, with a tentative D call TRBD1 (5 bases). From germline, CDR1 is MDHEN and CDR2 SYDVKM. The CDR3 consists of 12 residues. CDR3 DNA sequence: TGTGGCGCATACGGGGGGACCACTGAAGCTTTCTTT. This codes for CGAYGGTTEAFF.

The chain carries TRBV5-1 and TRBJ2-3; TRBD2 matches at 7 bases. From germline, CDR1 is SGHRS and CDR2 YFSETQ. V was clipped by 2 bases and J by 3 bases; unmatched bases: 9. This CDR3 has 16 residues. CDR3 coding DNA: TGCGCCAGCAGCTTCCCTAGCGGAGGGCGGACAGATACGCAGTATTTT. This gives the protein CASSFPSGGRTDTQYF.

This sequence joins TRBV7-8 and TRBJ1-5, with D possibly TRBD1 on 6 matching bases. The germline gives CDR1 SGHVS, CDR2 FQNEAQ. Trimming left V 7 bases short and J 2 bases short, with 18 bases between. The CDR3 has 16 amino acids. As DNA, the CDR3 is TGTGCCAGCACTAACTTGGGGGGGCTGGGCAATCAGCCCCAGCATTTT. Translating it yields CASTNLGGLGNQPQHF.

The sample holds a few counts of this clone. This chain uses TRBV30 with TRBJ2-1, with 8 bases aligning to TRBD2. The germline V gene encodes CDR1 GTSNPN and CDR2 SVGIG (reference sequence). There are 16 residues in the CDR3. V lost 1 base, J lost 6 bases, and 11 bases stayed unmatched. The CDR3: CAWSDKGLVGSNEQFF. CDR3 nucleotides: TGTGCCTGGAGTGACAAGGGACTAGTAGGTTCCAATGAGCAGTTCTTC.

This clone was recorded a few times. The rearrangement links TRBV6-6 to TRBJ2-3, with 11 bases fitting TRBD2. With 4 bases clipped from V and 2 bases from J, the junction kept 5 bases outside the gene matches. Germline lookup yields CDR1 MNHNY and CDR2 SVGAGI (reference sequence). The CDR3 spans 16 residues. CDR3 nucleotides: TGTGCCAGCAGTTCCCCGGGACTAGCGGCCACAGATACGCAGTATTTT. Amino acid sequence: CASSSPGLAATDTQYF.

For the CDR3, the DNA is TGTGCCAGCAGCTTAACTGTCGGGGGCTACACCTTC. This codes for CASSLTVGGYTF. The rearrangement joins TRBV7-9 to TRBJ1-2; D is unclear. V dropped 2 bases and J dropped 8 bases, with 9 bases sitting between them. The CDR3 spans 12 residues. Germline V gene data show CDR1 as SEHNR and CDR2 as FQNEAQ (reference sequence).

This clone has only a few counts. The chain has TRBV29-1 and TRBJ2-1; 8 positions agree with TRBD2. Germline-derived CDR1 and CDR2 are SQVTM and ANQGSEA. The CDR3 is 15 amino acids. J gave up 6 bases and V 6 bases, and 13 bases lay outside the gene matches. DNA for the CDR3: TGCAGCGTCCTGATAATTGGGACTAGACCCAATGAGCAGTTCTTC. Its protein is CSVLIIGTRPNEQFF.

This chain uses TRBV27 with TRBJ2-5, with 8 bases identical to TRBD1. With 3 bases clipped from V and 5 bases from J, the junction kept 20 bases outside the gene matches. The CDR3 sequence is 19 residues long. Germline CDR1 MNHEY, CDR2 SMNVEV (reference sequence). The CDR3 spells CASSFSQRNQGALQETQYF. The CDR3 nucleotides are TGTGCCAGCAGTTTTTCCCAACGCAACCAGGGGGCGCTTCAGGAGACCCAGTACTTC.

The chain joins TRBV29-1 to TRBJ2-2; 14 nucleotides align to TRBD2. Germline V gene sequence: CDR1 SQVTM, CDR2 ANQGSEA. The CDR3 is made up of 16 amino acids. J gave up 3 bases and V 6 bases, and 6 bases lay outside the gene matches. Here the CDR3 reads CSVTGLAGGHTGELFF. CDR3 nucleotides: TGCAGCGTCACAGGACTAGCGGGAGGTCACACCGGGGAGCTGTTTTTT.

The chain carries TRBV9 and TRBJ2-2, with 9 nucleotides matching TRBD2. V lost 0 bases and J lost 3; bases outside the gene matches: 15. The CDR3 loop spans 20 amino acids. The germline V gene encodes CDR1 SGDLS and CDR2 YYNGEE. The CDR3 DNA sequence: TGTGCCAGCAGCGTAGCCCGGGGTCGAGGCGCTAGCGGGGACACCGGGGAGCTGTTTTTT. The encoded protein is CASSVARGRGASGDTGELFF.

Regarding this clone: Other DNA sequences in the sample encode the same CDR3. The chain recombines TRBV5-1 with TRBJ2-3, with D possibly TRBD2 on 6 matching bases. CDR1 is SGHRS and CDR2 is YFSETQ in the germline V gene. This CDR3 is built from 13 residues. V was clipped by 0 bases and J by 4 bases, with 6 bases between them. CDR3 loop: CASSLAGADTQYF. The CDR3 bases are TGCGCCAGCAGCTTGGCGGGGGCAGATACGCAGTATTTT.

In this sample, this clone turned up a few times. The chain recombines TRBV2 with TRBJ2-7; D is perhaps TRBD1 (6 bases). Germline V CDR1 and CDR2: SNHLY, FYNNEI. Deletions cut 5 bases from V and 4 bases from J, with 15 bases between. This CDR3 has 14 residues. The CDR3 reads CASSQGGPPYEQYF. CDR3 bases: TGTGCCAGCAGTCAAGGGGGACCACCTTACGAGCAGTACTTC. Filled out from reference TRBV2 and TRBJ2-7, the complete variable domain reads EPEVTQTPSHQVTQMGQEVILRCVPISNHLYFYWYRQILGQKVEFLVSFYNNEISEKSEIFDDQFSVERPDGSNFTLKIRSTKLEDSAMYFCASSQGGPPYEQYFGPGTRLTVT.

The chain employs TRBV7-2 and TRBJ1-5, with D possibly being TRBD1 (5 bases). Per germline, CDR1 SGHTA and CDR2 FQGNSA. V was trimmed by 2 bases and J by 3 bases, leaving 8 bases between them. CDR3 length: 14 amino acids. CDR3 sequence: CASSLSRDNQPQHF. The CDR3 coding sequence is TGTGCCAGCAGCTTAAGCAGGGACAATCAGCCCCAGCATTTT.